This T cell receptor beta chain is from a study of post-analysis software for immune sequencing data. Study in general: Both relapsing-remitting and secondary progressive multiple sclerosis featured among the disease courses, as did progressive-relapsing multiple sclerosis. Study-level findings and limits: Significantly decreased normalized Chao1 diversity was recorded for multiple sclerosis patients relative to controls. Compared with controls, patients had more of about five TRBV segments, including TRBV5-6, TRBV5-1 and TRBV20-1.

Researchers reported that TCR beta cDNA libraries carried unique molecular identifiers. About 500,000 cDNA molecules were obtained per 1 to 10 million input T cells. TCRdb re-analysed the PCR reads in MiXCR, keeping a single row per CDR3 protein. Seen here are roughly 400,000 distinct CDR3 sequences, about 39% observed once, and the top ten hold 7.5% to 8.5%. Of note for this clonotype: Its antigen remains unidentified.

The CDR3 has 13 residues. Trimming cost V 4 bases and J 9 bases, with 16 bases left between them. Germline CDR1 and CDR2: DFQATT and SNEGSKA (reference sequence). This clonotype originated in a girl under 10 years old with multiple sclerosis. The specimen sequenced was blood. The rearrangement uses TRBV20-1 and TRBJ2-1, with D uncertain. The CDR3 is CSAKPPPAREQFF. CDR3 DNA sequence: TGCAGTGCTAAGCCCCCCCCTGCGCGTGAGCAGTTCTTC.